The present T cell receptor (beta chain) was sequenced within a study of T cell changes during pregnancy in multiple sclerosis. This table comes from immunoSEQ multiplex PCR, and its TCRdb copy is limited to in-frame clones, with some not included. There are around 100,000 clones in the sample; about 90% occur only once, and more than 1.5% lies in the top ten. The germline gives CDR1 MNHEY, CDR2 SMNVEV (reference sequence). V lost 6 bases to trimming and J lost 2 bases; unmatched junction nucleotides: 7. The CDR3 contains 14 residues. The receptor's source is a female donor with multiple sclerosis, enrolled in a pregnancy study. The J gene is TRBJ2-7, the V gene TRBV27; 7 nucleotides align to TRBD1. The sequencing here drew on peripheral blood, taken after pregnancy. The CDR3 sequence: CASSQGQPTYEQYF. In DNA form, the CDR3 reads TGTGCCAGCAGCCAGGGACAGCCAACCTACGAGCAGTACTTC.